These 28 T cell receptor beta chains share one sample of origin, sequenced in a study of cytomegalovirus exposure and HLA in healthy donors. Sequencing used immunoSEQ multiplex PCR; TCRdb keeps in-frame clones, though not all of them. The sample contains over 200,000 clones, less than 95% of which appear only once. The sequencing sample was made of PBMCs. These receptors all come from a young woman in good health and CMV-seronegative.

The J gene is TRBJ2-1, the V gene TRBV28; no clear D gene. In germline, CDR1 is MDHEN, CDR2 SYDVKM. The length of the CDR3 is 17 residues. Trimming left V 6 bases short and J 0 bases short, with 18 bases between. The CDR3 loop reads CASRNAFVKISYNEQFF. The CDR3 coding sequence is TGTGCCAGCAGGAACGCCTTCGTTAAAATCTCCTACAATGAGCAGTTCTTC.

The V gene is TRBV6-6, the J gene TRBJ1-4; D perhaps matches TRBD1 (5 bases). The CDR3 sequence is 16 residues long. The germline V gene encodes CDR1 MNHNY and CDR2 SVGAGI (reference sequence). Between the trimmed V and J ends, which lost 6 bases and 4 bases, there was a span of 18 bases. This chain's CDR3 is CASRPHDTGVNEKLFF. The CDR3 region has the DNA TGTGCCAGCAGACCCCACGACACGGGGGTTAATGAAAAACTGTTTTTT.

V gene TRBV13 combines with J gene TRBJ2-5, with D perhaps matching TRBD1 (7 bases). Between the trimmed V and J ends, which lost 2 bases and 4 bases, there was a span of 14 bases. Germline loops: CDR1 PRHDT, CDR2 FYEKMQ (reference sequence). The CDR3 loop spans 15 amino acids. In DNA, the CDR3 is TGTGCCAGCAGCTTACGCCAGGGGGGCAGAGAGACCCAGTACTTC. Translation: CASSLRQGGRETQYF.

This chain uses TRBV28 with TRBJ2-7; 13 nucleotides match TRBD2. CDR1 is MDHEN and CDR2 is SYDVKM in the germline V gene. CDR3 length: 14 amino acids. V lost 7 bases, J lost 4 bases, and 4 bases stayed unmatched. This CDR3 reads CASKLAGGQYEQYF. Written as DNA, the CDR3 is TGTGCCAGCAAACTAGCGGGAGGGCAATACGAGCAGTACTTC.

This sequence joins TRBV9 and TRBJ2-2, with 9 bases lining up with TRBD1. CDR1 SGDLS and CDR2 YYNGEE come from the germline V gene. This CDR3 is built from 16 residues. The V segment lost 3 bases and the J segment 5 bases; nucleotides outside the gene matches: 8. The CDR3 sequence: CASSGPGQGVTGELFF. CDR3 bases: TGTGCCAGCAGCGGACCGGGACAGGGAGTTACCGGGGAGCTGTTTTTT.

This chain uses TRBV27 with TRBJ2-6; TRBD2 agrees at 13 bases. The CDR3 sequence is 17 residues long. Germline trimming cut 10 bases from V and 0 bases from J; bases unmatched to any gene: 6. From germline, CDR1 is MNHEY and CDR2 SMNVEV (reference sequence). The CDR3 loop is CATTRTSGSSGANVLTF. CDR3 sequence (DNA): TGTGCCACCACTCGGACTAGCGGGAGCTCTGGGGCCAACGTCCTGACTTTC.

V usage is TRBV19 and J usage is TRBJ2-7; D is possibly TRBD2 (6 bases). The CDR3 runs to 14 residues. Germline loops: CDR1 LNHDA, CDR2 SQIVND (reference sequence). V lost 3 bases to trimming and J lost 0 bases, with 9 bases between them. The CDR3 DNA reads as TGTGCCAGTAGTATTGGAGGGATCTCCTACGAGCAGTACTTC. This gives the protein CASSIGGISYEQYF. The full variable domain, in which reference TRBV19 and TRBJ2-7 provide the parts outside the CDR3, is DGGITQSPKYLFRKEGQNVTLSCEQNLNHDAMYWYRQDPGQGLRLIYYSQIVNDFQKGDIAEGYSVSREKKESFPLTVTSAQKNPTAFYLCASSIGGISYEQYFGPGTRLTVT.

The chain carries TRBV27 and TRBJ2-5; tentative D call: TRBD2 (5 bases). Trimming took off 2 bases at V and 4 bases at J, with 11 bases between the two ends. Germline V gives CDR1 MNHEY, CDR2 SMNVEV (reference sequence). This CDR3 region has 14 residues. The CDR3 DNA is TGTGCCAGCAGTTTAATCGGGGAGACAGAGACCCAGTACTTC. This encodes CASSLIGETETQYF.

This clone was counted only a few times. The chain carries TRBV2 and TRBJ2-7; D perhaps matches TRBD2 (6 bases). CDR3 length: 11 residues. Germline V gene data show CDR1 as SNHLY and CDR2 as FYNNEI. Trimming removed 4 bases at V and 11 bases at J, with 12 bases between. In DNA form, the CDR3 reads TGTGCCAGCAGTGTAGGAGGGGAAAAGTACTTC. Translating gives CASSVGGEKYF.

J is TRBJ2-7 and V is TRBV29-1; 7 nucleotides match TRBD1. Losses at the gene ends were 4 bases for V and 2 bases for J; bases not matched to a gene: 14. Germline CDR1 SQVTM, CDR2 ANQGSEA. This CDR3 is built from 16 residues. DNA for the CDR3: TGCAGCGTTGTTGTTTACGGGACAGTTATTCCCTACGAGCAGTACTTC. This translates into CSVVVYGTVIPYEQYF.

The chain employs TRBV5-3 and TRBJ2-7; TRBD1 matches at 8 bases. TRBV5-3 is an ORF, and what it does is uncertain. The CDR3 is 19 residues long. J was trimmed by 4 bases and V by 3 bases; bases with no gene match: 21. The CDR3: CARSSAGTGHLNRVYEQYF. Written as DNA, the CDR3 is TGTGCCAGAAGCTCGGCCGGGACAGGACACCTTAATAGGGTATACGAGCAGTACTTC.

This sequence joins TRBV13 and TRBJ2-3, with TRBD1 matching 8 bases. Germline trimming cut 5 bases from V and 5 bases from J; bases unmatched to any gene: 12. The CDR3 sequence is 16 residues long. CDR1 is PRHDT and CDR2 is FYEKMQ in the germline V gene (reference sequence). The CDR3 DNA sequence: TGTGCCAGCAGCCCCTGGACAGGGAAGGAGGAAGATACGCAGTATTTT. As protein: CASSPWTGKEEDTQYF.

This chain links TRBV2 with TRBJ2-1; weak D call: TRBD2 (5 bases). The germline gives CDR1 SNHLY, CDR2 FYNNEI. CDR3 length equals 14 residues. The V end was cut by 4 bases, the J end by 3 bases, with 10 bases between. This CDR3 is CASSVREFYNEQFF. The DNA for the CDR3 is TGTGCCAGCAGTGTGAGGGAGTTCTACAATGAGCAGTTCTTC.

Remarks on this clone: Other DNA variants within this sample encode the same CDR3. The CDR3 DNA sequence: TGTGCCAGCAGCGCTTCTAGCGGGAGTTCCTACGAGCAGTACTTC. Translation gives CASSASSGSSYEQYF. V gene TRBV9 combines with J gene TRBJ2-7, with 10 bases that match TRBD2. CDR3 length: 15 amino acids. The V gene's germline CDR1 is SGDLS and CDR2 YYNGEE. V was pared by 3 bases and J by 1 base, with 4 bases of the junction left unmatched.

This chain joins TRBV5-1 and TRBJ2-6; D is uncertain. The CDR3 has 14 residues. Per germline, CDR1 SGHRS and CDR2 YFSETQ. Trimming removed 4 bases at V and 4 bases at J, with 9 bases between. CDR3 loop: CASSPVGGANVLTF. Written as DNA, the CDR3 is TGCGCCAGCAGCCCCGTGGGGGGGGCCAACGTCCTGACTTTC.

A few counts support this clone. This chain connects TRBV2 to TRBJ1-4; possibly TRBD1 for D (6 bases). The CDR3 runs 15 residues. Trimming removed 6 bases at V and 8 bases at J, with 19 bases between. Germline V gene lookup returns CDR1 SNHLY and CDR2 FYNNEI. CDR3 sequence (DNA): TGTGCCAGCAGGAGGATGGACAGCCTTGGGGAAAAACTGTTTTTT. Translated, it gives CASRRMDSLGEKLFF.

DNA for the CDR3: TGTGCCAGCAGTTGGAGACAGGGGGCTGGGGCCAACGTCCTGACTTTC. Translated, it gives CASSWRQGAGANVLTF. The J gene is TRBJ2-6, the V gene TRBV6-5; 9 bases are shared with TRBD1. Germline CDR1 reads MNHEY; CDR2 reads SVGAGI. The CDR3 contains 16 residues. With V trimmed by 4 bases and J by 2 bases, 3 bases remained unmatched.

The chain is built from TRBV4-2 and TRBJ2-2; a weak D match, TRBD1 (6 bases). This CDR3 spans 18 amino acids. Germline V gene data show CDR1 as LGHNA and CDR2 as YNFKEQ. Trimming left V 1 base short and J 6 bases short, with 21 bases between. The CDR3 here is CASSQGDTGRVGAGELFF. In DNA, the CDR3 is TGTGCCAGCAGCCAAGGGGATACAGGGAGAGTGGGCGCCGGGGAGCTGTTTTTT.

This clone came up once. The CDR3 nucleotides are TGTGCCAGCAGTTTTCGAGGAGCGGTCAGCTACGAGCAGTACTTC. Translating it yields CASSFRGAVSYEQYF. V is TRBV28 and J is TRBJ2-7; D may be TRBD2 (5 bases). This CDR3 contains 15 residues. Germline assignment: CDR1 MDHEN and CDR2 SYDVKM. The V gene lost 3 bases and the J gene lost 3 bases, with 15 bases spanning the gap.

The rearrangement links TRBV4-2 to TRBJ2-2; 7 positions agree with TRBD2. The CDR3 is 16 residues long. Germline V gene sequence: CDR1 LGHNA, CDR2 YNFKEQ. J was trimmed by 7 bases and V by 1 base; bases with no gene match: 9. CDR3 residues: CASSQGRAGRDGELFF. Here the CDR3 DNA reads TGTGCCAGCAGCCAAGGTCGGGCAGGGAGGGACGGGGAGCTGTTTTTT.

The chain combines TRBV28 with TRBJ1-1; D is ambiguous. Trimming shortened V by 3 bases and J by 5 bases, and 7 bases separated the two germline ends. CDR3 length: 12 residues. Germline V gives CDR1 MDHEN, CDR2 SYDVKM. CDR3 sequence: CASSFELTEAFF. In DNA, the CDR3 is TGTGCCAGCAGTTTCGAACTGACTGAAGCTTTCTTT.

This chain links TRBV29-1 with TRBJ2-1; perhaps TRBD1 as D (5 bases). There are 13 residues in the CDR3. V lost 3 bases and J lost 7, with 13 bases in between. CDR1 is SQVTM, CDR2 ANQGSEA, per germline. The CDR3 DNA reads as TGCAGCGTTGACAGGCAGGGTCTAAATGAGCAGTTCTTC. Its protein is CSVDRQGLNEQFF.

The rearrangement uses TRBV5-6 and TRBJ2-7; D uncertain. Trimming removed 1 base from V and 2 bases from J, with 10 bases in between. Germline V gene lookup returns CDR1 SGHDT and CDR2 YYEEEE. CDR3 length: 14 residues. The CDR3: CASSLSQRTYEQYF. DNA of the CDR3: TGTGCCAGCAGCTTGTCACAGAGAACCTACGAGCAGTACTTC. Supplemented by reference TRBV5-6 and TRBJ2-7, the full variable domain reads DAGVTQSPTHLIKTRGQQVTLRCSPKSGHDTVSWYQQALGQGPQFIFQYYEEEERQRGNFPDRFSGHQFPNYSSELNVNALLLGDSALYLCASSLSQRTYEQYFGPGTRLTVT.

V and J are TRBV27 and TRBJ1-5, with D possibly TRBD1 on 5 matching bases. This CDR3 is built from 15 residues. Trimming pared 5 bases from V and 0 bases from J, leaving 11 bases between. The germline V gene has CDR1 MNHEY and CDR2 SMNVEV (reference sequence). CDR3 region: CASSHRFPSNQPQHF. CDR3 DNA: TGTGCCAGCAGTCACAGGTTCCCTAGCAATCAGCCCCAGCATTTT.

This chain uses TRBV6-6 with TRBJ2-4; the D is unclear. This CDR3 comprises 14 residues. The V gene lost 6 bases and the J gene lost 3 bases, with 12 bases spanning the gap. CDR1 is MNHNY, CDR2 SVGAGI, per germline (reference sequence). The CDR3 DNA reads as TGTGCCAGCAGCATTGGCTTAGGCAAAAACATTCAGTACTTC. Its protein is CASSIGLGKNIQYF.

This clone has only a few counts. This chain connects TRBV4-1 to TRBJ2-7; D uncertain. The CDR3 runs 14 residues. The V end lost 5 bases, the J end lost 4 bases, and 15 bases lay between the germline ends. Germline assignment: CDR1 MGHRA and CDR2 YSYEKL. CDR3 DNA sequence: TGCGCCAGCAGCGCCCCGGGTGCATTTTACGAGCAGTACTTC. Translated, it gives CASSAPGAFYEQYF.

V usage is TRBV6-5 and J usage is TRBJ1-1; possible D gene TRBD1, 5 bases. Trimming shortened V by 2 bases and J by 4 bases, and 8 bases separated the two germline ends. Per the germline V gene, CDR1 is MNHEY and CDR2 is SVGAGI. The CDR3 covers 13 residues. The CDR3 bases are TGTGCCAGCAGTTACACAACAGGCACTGAAGCTTTCTTT. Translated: CASSYTTGTEAFF.

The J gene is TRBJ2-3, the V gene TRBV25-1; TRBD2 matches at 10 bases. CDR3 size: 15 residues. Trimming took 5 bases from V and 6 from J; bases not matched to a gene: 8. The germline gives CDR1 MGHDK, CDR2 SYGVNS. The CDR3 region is CASSLAGASGDTQYF. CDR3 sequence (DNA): TGTGCCAGCAGTCTAGCGGGGGCTAGCGGGGATACGCAGTATTTT.